A selection of T cell receptor beta chains follows, all from one sample in a study of T cells after yellow fever vaccination. TCRdb passed the 5' RACE reads through MiXCR, listing each CDR3 protein once. This table holds around 140,000 distinct CDR3 sequences, around 7.7% found once. Sample: CD4+ T cells sorted from PBMCs, taken 5 days after the yellow fever booster vaccination. The receptors originated from a man aged 25-40 years who received the YFV17D yellow fever vaccine. The CDR3 runs from the conserved cysteine through the conserved F or W. The D gene is left open where the match is weak. Not all rows give a size; the values are once, few, many and, for expanded clones, a class.

size,V,D,J,DNA,CDR3
many,TRBV27,TRBD1,TRBJ2-5,TGTGCCAGCAGTTTTCAGGGGGCGCAAGCGACCCAGTACTTC,CASSFQGAQATQYF
.,TRBV11-2,.,TRBJ2-3,TGTGCCAGCAGCTGGCGAAGCACGGGTACAGATACGCAGTATTTT,CASSWRSTGTDTQYF
many,TRBV5-1,.,TRBJ2-1,TGCGCCAGCAGCTTGTCGACGGGCTTTGAGCAGTTCTTC,CASSLSTGFEQFF
many,TRBV7-9,.,TRBJ1-1,TGTGCCAGCAGCCCCCGGGGTGAAGCTTTCTTT,CASSPRGEAFF
few,TRBV6-2/TRBV6-3,.,TRBJ2-1,TGTGCCAGCAGTTACTCGAAGAGTAGCGTGAAGGGGAATGAGCAGTTCTTC,CASSYSKSSVKGNEQFF
many,TRBV5-4,TRBD2,TRBJ2-7,TGTGCCAGCAGCTCCCCCCCCAGCGGGAGCTACGAGCAGTACTTC,CASSSPPSGSYEQYF
many,TRBV20-1,.,TRBJ2-1,TGCAGTGCTGGGACTTCAAGCTCCTACAATGAGCAGTTCTTC,CSAGTSSSYNEQFF
many,TRBV6-5,.,TRBJ2-5,TGTGCCAGCAGCTCGGGACCGCAGTACCAAGAGACCCAGTACTTC,CASSSGPQYQETQYF
.,TRBV20-1,.,TRBJ1-2,TGCTGTGCTAGCGACGGGGGCAGGGCGGGTGCGGGTGGCTACACCTTC,CCASDGGRAGAGGYTF
many,TRBV20-1,.,TRBJ2-1,TGCAGTGCTAGGGGGACTCTCTACAATGAGCAGTTCTTC,CSARGTLYNEQFF
many,TRBV5-1,TRBD1,TRBJ2-2,TGCGCCAGCAGCCCCGGGACAGGCGGCGGGGAGCTGTTTTTT,CASSPGTGGGELFF
many,TRBV4-2,TRBD2,TRBJ2-1,TGTGCCAGCAGCCGGTTAGCGGGCGTTAATGAGCAGTTCTTC,CASSRLAGVNEQFF
few,TRBV7-2,.,TRBJ2-7,TGTGCCAGCAGCCTAGCGCTAGTTCCCAACGAGCAGTACTTC,CASSLALVPNEQYF
many,TRBV20-1,TRBD2,TRBJ2-7,TGCAGTGCTAGAGATACTAGCGGGAAGTCCTACGAGCAGTACTTC,CSARDTSGKSYEQYF
many,TRBV19,.,TRBJ2-4,TGTGCCAGTAGCCTTGACGGCGCTCCCCTAATGAACATTCAGTACTTC,CASSLDGAPLMNIQYF
many,TRBV20-1,TRBD1,TRBJ2-7,TGCAGTGTCATGCGGACAGGGGTCAACGAGCAGTACTTC,CSVMRTGVNEQYF
many,TRBV7-2,.,TRBJ2-1,TGTGCCAGCAGCTGGGAGGCTGTTTCGAGTGAGCAGTTCTTC,CASSWEAVSSEQFF
few,TRBV7-2,TRBD2,TRBJ2-3,TGTGCCAGCAGCGCACTAGCGGGAGTACGTACAGATACGCAGTATTTT,CASSALAGVRTDTQYF
.,TRBV20-1,TRBD2,TRBJ2-1,TGCAGTGCTAGAGGTGGGCTAGCGGGACAAAGTACCTACAATGAGCAGTTCTTC,CSARGGLAGQSTYNEQFF
.,TRBV20-1,.,TRBJ1-1,TGCAGTGCTTGGACAGCCCATGGGGGAGCTTTCTTT,CSAWTAHGGAFF
many,TRBV4-2,TRBD2,TRBJ2-4,TGTGCCAGCAGCCGGACTAGCGGGAGGGAAAACATTCAGTACTTC,CASSRTSGRENIQYF
many,TRBV6-2/TRBV6-3,.,TRBJ2-3,TGTGCCAGCAGTTCCCCCTTGGGTGTCAGGACCGACACAGATACGCAGTATTTT,CASSSPLGVRTDTDTQYF
few,TRBV19,.,TRBJ2-7,TGTGCCAGTAGTATAGAACTAGCATTACGCTCCTACGAGCAGTACTTC,CASSIELALRSYEQYF
few,TRBV20-1,TRBD1,TRBJ1-6,TGCAGTGCACCCATTACAGGGGGGTCCTATAATTCACCCCTCCACTTT,CSAPITGGSYNSPLHF
many,TRBV7-9,.,TRBJ2-6,TGTGCCAGCAGCTTCCCCCCGGCTGGGGCCAACGTCCTGACTTTC,CASSFPPAGANVLTF
.,TRBV20-1,TRBD2,TRBJ2-1,TGCAGTGCTAGACTAGCGGGACTCTACAATGAGCAGTTCTTC,CSARLAGLYNEQFF
few,TRBV5-1,TRBD2,TRBJ2-4,TGCGCCAGCAGCTCGGCTAGCGGAGCTAACATTCAGTACTTC,CASSSASGANIQYF